The 29 T cell receptor beta chains below come from one sample, sequenced in a study of shared clonotypes between healthy human individuals. Produced via immunoSEQ multiplex PCR; TCRdb's table is partial and in-frame only. In the table there are about 1.5 million clones, 95% to 99% of which are singletons. Material: naive CD4+ T cells sorted from blood. The sample's subset: CD45RA+ positively selected. These receptors all stem from a man in his thirties or forties in good health.

The chain has TRBV29-1 and TRBJ2-1, with a tentative D call TRBD1 (6 bases). The V gene's germline CDR1 is SQVTM and CDR2 ANQGSEA. V was cut by 0 bases and J by 4 bases, with 13 bases left in between. The CDR3 covers 15 residues. CDR3 in amino acids: CSVEEVDRGYNEQFF. The CDR3 nucleotides are TGCAGCGTTGAAGAGGTGGACAGAGGATACAATGAGCAGTTCTTC.

The J gene is TRBJ2-5, the V gene TRBV7-9; D remains unclear. The CDR3 is made up of 15 amino acids. Trimming pared 5 bases from V and 4 bases from J, leaving 17 bases between. Germline CDR1 SEHNR, CDR2 FQNEAQ (reference sequence). CDR3 protein: CASSPPGALGETQYF. The CDR3 nucleotides are TGTGCCAGCAGCCCCCCGGGTGCGTTGGGAGAGACCCAGTACTTC.

The chain combines TRBV28 with TRBJ2-2, with D perhaps TRBD1 or TRBD2 (5 bases each). Trimming removed 3 bases at V and 0 bases at J, with 11 bases between. The V gene's germline CDR1 is MDHEN and CDR2 SYDVKM. The CDR3 length is 16 residues. The DNA of the CDR3 is TGTGCCAGCAGTTTTGTGGGGGTCCCGAACACCGGGGAGCTGTTTTTT. Translated, it gives CASSFVGVPNTGELFF.

J is TRBJ2-7 and V is TRBV10-1, with unresolved D. Deletions cut 2 bases from V and 5 bases from J, with 13 bases between. Germline CDR1 is WNHNN and CDR2 is SYGVQD (reference sequence). The CDR3 extends over 14 amino acids. This chain's CDR3 is CASSEPGLKDEQYF. The CDR3 DNA reads as TGCGCCAGCAGTGAGCCGGGTTTGAAGGACGAGCAGTACTTC.

The rearrangement joins TRBV7-9 to TRBJ2-1; D not resolved. Trimming took off 4 bases at V and 5 bases at J, with 18 bases between the two ends. This CDR3 spans 16 amino acids. Germline assignment: CDR1 SEHNR and CDR2 FQNEAQ (reference sequence). As DNA, the CDR3 is TGTGCCAGCAGCTCCCAGGCTGGGCACCCGGACAATGAGCAGTTCTTC. Its translation is CASSSQAGHPDNEQFF.

A note on this clone: Other DNA variants within this sample encode the same CDR3. The chain joins TRBV29-1 to TRBJ1-5, with 7 positions matching TRBD1. The V and J ends lost 4 bases and 4 bases, in that order; junction bases with no gene match: 4. The CDR3 extends over 13 amino acids. Per the germline V gene, CDR1 is SQVTM and CDR2 is ANQGSEA. DNA of the CDR3: TGCAGCGTTGGACAGGGTTTAAATCAGCCCCAGCATTTT. Its protein is CSVGQGLNQPQHF.

This clone was seen once. The gene calls are TRBV5-1 and TRBJ2-1; 10 bases line up with TRBD2. CDR1 and CDR2 (germline): SGHRS, YFSETQ. V lost 9 bases and J lost 5; bases outside the gene matches: 11. The CDR3 loop spans 15 amino acids. CDR3 region: CATRNGTSAHNEQFF. The DNA of the CDR3 is TGCGCCACCCGAAATGGGACTAGCGCCCACAATGAGCAGTTCTTC.

The CDR3 reads CASSLGTAKETQYF. The CDR3 region has the DNA TGTGCCAGCTCCTTGGGGACTGCCAAAGAGACCCAGTACTTC. The V and J genes are TRBV18 and TRBJ2-5, with TRBD2 as a possible D gene (6 bases). This CDR3 spans 14 amino acids. Trimming cost V 6 bases and J 3 bases, with 14 bases left between them. Per germline, CDR1 KGHSH and CDR2 LQKENI.

With regard to this clone: The same CDR3 arises from other DNA sequences in this sample as well. The chain joins TRBV29-1 to TRBJ2-1; D ambiguous. V lost 4 bases and J lost 8, with 12 bases in between. Germline V CDR1 and CDR2: SQVTM, ANQGSEA. This CDR3 spans 12 amino acids. CDR3 amino acids: CSVVRAMHEQFF. The CDR3 nucleotides are TGCAGCGTTGTTCGTGCAATGCATGAGCAGTTCTTC.

The chain is built from TRBV7-2 and TRBJ2-7; 7 bases fit TRBD2. The CDR3 runs 13 residues. The ends lost 1 base at V and 6 bases at J; junction bases unmatched: 3. CDR1 is SGHTA and CDR2 is FQGNSA in the germline V gene. CDR3 DNA sequence: TGTGCCAGCAGCTTAGGCGGGAGAGGCGAGCAGTACTTC. It translates to CASSLGGRGEQYF.

The chain is built from TRBV28 and TRBJ1-2; no reliable D call. Germline V gene data show CDR1 as MDHEN and CDR2 as SYDVKM. V gave up 5 bases and J gave up 3 bases, with 16 bases separating them. The CDR3 length is 15 residues. CDR3 nucleotide sequence: TGTGCCAGCAGTCCCCTGGGAAACCCCTACTATGGCTACACCTTC. Translating it yields CASSPLGNPYYGYTF.

The V and J genes are TRBV28 and TRBJ2-5; D may be TRBD1 (5 bases). Trimming took 5 bases from V and 4 from J, leaving 23 bases between them. CDR3 length: 17 amino acids. Germline CDR1 MDHEN, CDR2 SYDVKM. CDR3 nucleotides: TGTGCCAGCAGTCTGTATAGGGCCATCCCTGGGGCAGAGACCCAGTACTTC. This gives the protein CASSLYRAIPGAETQYF.

The count of this clone is one. The sample holds other DNA sequences that translate to the same CDR3. The chain recombines TRBV20-1 with TRBJ2-5; D is unclear. V lost 6 bases, J lost 4 bases, and 9 bases lay in between. The CDR3 covers 11 residues. CDR1 is DFQATT and CDR2 is SNEGSKA in the germline V gene (reference sequence). CDR3 in DNA: TGCAGTGCCAGTTCGGGAGAGACCCAGTACTTC. Its translation: CSASSGETQYF.

CDR3 loop: CASSVATGGGEQFF. CDR3 bases: TGCGCCAGCAGTGTTGCGACAGGGGGCGGTGAGCAGTTCTTC. J is TRBJ2-1 and V is TRBV10-2, with 10 bases lining up with TRBD1. This CDR3 has 14 residues. Trimming cost V 4 bases and J 9 bases; bases outside gene matches: 6. The germline gives CDR1 WSHSY, CDR2 SAAADI.

This chain uses TRBV4-1 with TRBJ1-5; the D is unclear. This CDR3 spans 16 amino acids. The germline V and J ends were trimmed by 1 base and 0 bases, with 10 bases remaining between them. CDR1 is MGHRA, CDR2 YSYEKL, per germline. CDR3 sequence (DNA): TGCGCCAGCAGCCAAGGAACGGGTTATAGCAATCAGCCCCAGCATTTT. It translates to CASSQGTGYSNQPQHF.

This clone occurred once. The chain is built from TRBV2 and TRBJ1-2, with D maybe TRBD1 (5 bases). CDR1 and CDR2 from the germline V gene are SNHLY and FYNNEI. The CDR3 is 13 amino acids. V lost 7 bases, J lost 4 bases, and 13 bases lay in between. The DNA for the CDR3 is TGTGCCAGCACTCAACAGGCGTTCTATGGCTACACCTTC. This translates into CASTQQAFYGYTF.

This chain uses TRBV18 with TRBJ2-5; 9 nucleotides align to TRBD1. The CDR3 sequence is 18 residues long. Losses at the gene ends were 4 bases for V and 4 bases for J; bases not matched to a gene: 16. Germline V gene data show CDR1 as KGHSH and CDR2 as LQKENI. The CDR3 loop is CASSQRVLQGAKTETQYF. DNA of the CDR3: TGTGCCAGCTCACAACGGGTCTTACAGGGGGCGAAAACAGAGACCCAGTACTTC.

As concerns this clone: The same CDR3 can be traced to other DNA sequences in this sample. The V gene is TRBV5-1, the J gene TRBJ1-1; D gene uncertain. The germline V gene has CDR1 SGHRS and CDR2 YFSETQ. The V gene lost 2 bases and the J gene lost 3 bases, with 8 bases spanning the gap. CDR3 length equals 13 residues. The CDR3 reads CASSFYRDTEAFF. CDR3 DNA sequence: TGCGCCAGCAGCTTTTACAGAGACACTGAAGCTTTCTTT.

The chain is built from TRBV11-3 and TRBJ2-1; maybe TRBD2 (5 bases). This CDR3 contains 16 residues. V lost 5 bases and J 1 base, leaving 15 bases between the germline ends. In germline, CDR1 is SGHNT, CDR2 YENEEA. The CDR3 region is CASSPGNRISYNEQFF. CDR3 nucleotides: TGTGCCAGCAGCCCGGGAAATCGCATTTCCTACAATGAGCAGTTCTTC.

This clone has just one count. At the DNA level, this CDR3 is encoded by other sequences in the same sample as well. The rearrangement joins TRBV7-2 to TRBJ2-7; D is possibly TRBD2 (6 bases). CDR1 SGHTA and CDR2 FQGNSA come from the germline V gene. V shed 0 bases and J shed 5 bases, with 8 bases lying between them. The CDR3 is 13 amino acids. The CDR3 DNA reads as TGTGCCAGCAGCTTAGCCCGGGGGAACGAGCAGTACTTC. Translating gives CASSLARGNEQYF.

This chain connects TRBV4-2 to TRBJ2-5; tentative D call: TRBD2 (7 bases). Germline V lookup: CDR1 LGHNA, CDR2 YNFKEQ. The length of the CDR3 is 15 residues. Trimming stripped 0 bases from V and 5 bases from J, with 13 bases between. CDR3 residues: CASSQESRGPETQYF. In DNA, the CDR3 is TGTGCCAGCAGCCAAGAGTCGCGGGGGCCGGAGACCCAGTACTTC.

The chain couples TRBV5-1 to TRBJ2-2, with D perhaps matching TRBD2 (6 bases). Trimming removed 0 bases at V and 5 bases at J, with 11 bases between. This CDR3 has 15 residues. In germline, CDR1 is SGHRS, CDR2 YFSETQ. CDR3 in amino acids: CASSLVSGETGELFF. The CDR3 DNA follows: TGCGCCAGCAGCTTGGTTAGCGGAGAGACCGGGGAGCTGTTTTTT.

The CDR3, as DNA: TGTGCCAGCAGACCTTACAGGGTAACCCACGAGCAGTACTTC. Translating gives CASRPYRVTHEQYF. The V and J genes are TRBV28 and TRBJ2-7; D might be TRBD1 (6 bases). The length of the CDR3 is 14 residues. Trimming pared 6 bases from V and 5 bases from J, leaving 17 bases between. Germline lookup yields CDR1 MDHEN and CDR2 SYDVKM.

This clone was detected only once. The same CDR3 also results from other DNA sequences found in this sample. The CDR3 reads CASSLEGRSSYEQYF. CDR3 nucleotides: TGCGCCAGCAGCTTGGAAGGGAGAAGCTCCTACGAGCAGTACTTC. V is TRBV5-1 and J is TRBJ2-7; tentatively, D is TRBD2 (5 bases). V lost 0 bases to trimming and J lost 0 bases, with 10 bases between them. This CDR3 is 15 amino acids long. Germline CDR1 and CDR2: SGHRS and YFSETQ. Combining the CDR3 with reference TRBV5-1 and TRBJ2-7 gives the whole variable domain KAGVTQTPRYLIKTRGQQVTLSCSPISGHRSVSWYQQTPGQGLQFLFEYFSETQRNKGNFPGRFSGRQFSNSRSEMNVSTLELGDSALYLCASSLEGRSSYEQYFGPGTRLTVT.

This sequence joins TRBV18 and TRBJ1-3; the D is unclear. The CDR3 runs 16 residues. From germline, CDR1 is KGHSH and CDR2 LQKENI. V was cut by 3 bases and J by 0 bases, with 12 bases left in between. DNA of the CDR3: TGTGCCAGCTCACCCAAGACTGCTTCCTCTGGAAACACCATATATTTT. Encoded protein: CASSPKTASSGNTIYF.

This clone has just one count. V is TRBV28 and J is TRBJ1-5; the D is unclear. The V end was cut by 5 bases, the J end by 1 base, with 6 bases between. The CDR3 length is 13 residues. Germline CDR1 is MDHEN and CDR2 is SYDVKM. Here the CDR3 reads CASSVGSNQPQHF. CDR3 nucleotide sequence: TGTGCCAGCAGTGTAGGGAGCAATCAGCCCCAGCATTTT.

The J gene is TRBJ2-7, the V gene TRBV2; 10 bases are shared with TRBD1. This CDR3 has 13 residues. V was pared by 6 bases and J by 7 bases, with 6 bases of the junction left unmatched. Looked up from germline, CDR1 is SNHLY and CDR2 is FYNNEI. The CDR3 spells CASRRDRGNEQYF. The CDR3 DNA follows: TGTGCCAGCAGGCGGGACAGGGGAAATGAGCAGTACTTC.

The chain combines TRBV4-2 with TRBJ2-2; weak D call: TRBD2 (6 bases). The V and J ends lost 0 bases and 1 base respectively, with 9 bases between them. The CDR3 spans 16 residues. The germline gives CDR1 LGHNA, CDR2 YNFKEQ. The CDR3 loop reads CASSQETGRNTGELFF. The CDR3 region has the DNA TGTGCCAGCAGCCAAGAGACCGGGAGGAACACCGGGGAGCTGTTTTTT.

The DNA for the CDR3 is TGTGCCAGCAGCTTCCCGGGCCTTAATGAGCAGTTCTTC. Translation gives CASSFPGLNEQFF. This chain uses TRBV7-9 with TRBJ2-1; D is undetermined. Germline CDR1 and CDR2: SEHNR and FQNEAQ (reference sequence). The CDR3 has 13 amino acids. V was cut by 3 bases and J by 7 bases, with 10 bases left in between.